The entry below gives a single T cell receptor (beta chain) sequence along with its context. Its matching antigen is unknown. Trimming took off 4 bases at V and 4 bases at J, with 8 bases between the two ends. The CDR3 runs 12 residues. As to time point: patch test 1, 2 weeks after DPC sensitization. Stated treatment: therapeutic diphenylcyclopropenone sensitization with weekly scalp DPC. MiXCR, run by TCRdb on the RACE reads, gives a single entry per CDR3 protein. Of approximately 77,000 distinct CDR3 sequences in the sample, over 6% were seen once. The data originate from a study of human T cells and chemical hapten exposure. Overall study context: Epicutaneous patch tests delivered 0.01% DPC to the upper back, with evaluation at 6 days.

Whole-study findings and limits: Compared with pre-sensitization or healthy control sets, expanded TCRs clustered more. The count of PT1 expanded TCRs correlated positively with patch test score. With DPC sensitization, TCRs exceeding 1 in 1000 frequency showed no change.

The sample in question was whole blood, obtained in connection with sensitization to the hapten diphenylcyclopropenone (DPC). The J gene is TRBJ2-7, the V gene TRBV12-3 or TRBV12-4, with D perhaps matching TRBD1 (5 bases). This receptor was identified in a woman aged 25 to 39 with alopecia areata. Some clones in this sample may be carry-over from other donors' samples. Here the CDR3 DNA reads TGTGCCAGCAGTTCCCGGACATACGAGCAGTACTTC. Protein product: CASSSRTYEQYF.